This T cell receptor (beta chain) appears in the sequencing data of a study of CD8+ T cells in alopecia areata. Study background: Percent of scalp involved defined treated patients' severity scores.

Whole-study results and caveats: Normal skin's resident alphabeta T cells are sequenced alongside lesional scalp T cells.

In each case, RNA was isolated and then reverse transcribed into cDNA as the sequencing template. Sequencing used immunoSEQ multiplex PCR; TCRdb keeps in-frame clones, though not all of them. The table lists 150,000 to 200,000 clones, 51% of them singletons. The CDR3 loop spans 16 amino acids. J gave up 2 bases and V 2 bases, and 5 bases lay outside the gene matches. Noted treatment: oral pan-JAK inhibitor, 5-10 mg twice daily. With regard to this clone: Its antigen remains unknown.

This sequence was found in a human donor with alopecia areata. The sample here was CD8+ T cells sorted from blood, taken around week 54, from a patient treated with tofacitinib. The chain uses TRBV23-1 and TRBJ2-3, with 9 bases fitting TRBD2. TRBV23-1 is flagged as an ORF with uncertain function. The CDR3 reads CASSQGRGGNTDTQYF. The CDR3 coding sequence is TGCGCCAGCAGTCAAGGGCGGGGGGGGAACACAGATACGCAGTATTTT.